This T cell receptor beta chain was obtained from a study of blood T cell repertoires in COVID-19. This CDR3 region has 17 residues. Germline V gives CDR1 LGHNA, CDR2 YNFKEQ. The V gene lost 0 bases and the J gene lost 6 bases, with 20 bases spanning the gap. Sequenced by immunoSEQ multiplex PCR; TCRdb stores in-frame clones only, minus some. This sample has about 110,000 clones; under 90% occur once, and the top ten carry 14%. The chain is built from TRBV4-2 and TRBJ1-2; no reliable D call. The sequence came from a woman in her fifties or sixties with acute or convalescent COVID-19. Sample: peripheral blood. The CDR3 coding sequence is TGTGCCAGCAGCCAAGACCGGGAGTGGTTGGGTTCCGATGGCTACACCTTC. Translating gives CASSQDREWLGSDGYTF.